One T cell receptor beta chain is described in this entry. This clonotype was detected only once. No antigen is known for it. No per-base quality is available; no much larger clone lies one base away. This sample stems from a study of blood T cells in healthy people across ages (dated by TCRdb to the mid-2010s). Broadly, across the study: Template switching captured roughly one uniquely barcoded TCR beta cDNA molecule per two T cells in model experiments. For two donors (one aged 18 to 29 and one aged 80 or older), the study analyzed two additional independent replicas of 1 million unique cDNA reads from the same blood draw. To track age-related changes in TCR beta repertoire diversity, the study relied on deep sequencing normalized with unique cDNA molecular identifiers. The donors were split into four age groups: young (average 16 years), middle-aged (about 40), aged (over 55) and long-lived (approximately 89). Donors of different ages were randomly distributed across sequencing lanes to avoid experimental bias. What the research found in general, with its limitations: A strong correlation was found between observed TCR beta diversity and the percentage of naive T cells measured by flow cytometry. The long-lived group showed more naive CD4+ T cells, fewer expanded clones and increased TCR diversity than the aged group, suggesting age selection. Total diversity estimates from one million sequenced T cells were considered lower bounds and underestimates. The CMV infection status of donors was not known, potentially confounding age-related changes in expanded clonotypes. As age increased, observed TCR beta diversity per million T cells dropped in a roughly linear way, and a significant reduction was already evident by age around 41. Bulk unsorted PBMC profiling prevented conclusive comparison of naive and antigen-experienced compartments.

Systemically healthy Caucasian individuals from Russia, approximately 39 in total and aged about 6 to 95 years, were included as donors. Each donor gave around 9.8 milliliters of peripheral blood, collected into EDTA-treated Vacutainer tubes. Ficoll-Paque density-gradient centrifugation was used to isolate PBMCs, with at least 6 million obtained per sample. Trizol reagent was used to extract total RNA from PBMCs, with at least 6 micrograms per sample. For every donor, an aliquot of PBMCs went through flow cytometry to measure the percentages of naive CD45RAhigh/CD27high T cells. Libraries were built with 5' RACE. Sequencing took place on an Illumina HiSeq 2500. A second PCR of about 7 to 12 cycles was performed with a sample-barcoded 5' primer and a J-beta primer mix. A template-switch 5' adaptor carrying 12 random nucleotides introduced a unique molecular identifier onto each TCR beta cDNA molecule. Each sample yielded at least 3 million CDR3-containing paired-end reads. First-strand cDNA was synthesized from all RNA with the Mint cDNA synthesis kit, primed by a TRBC-specific oligonucleotide. Following uracil-DNA glycosylase treatment, a first 18-cycle PCR with universal primers M1SS and BC2_uni_R was performed on all cDNA. In the original analysis: Each sample was normalized by randomly selecting 1 million high-quality reads, each carrying a distinct molecular identifier. Reads with shared molecular identifiers were discarded instead of being binned into consensus sequences. MiTCR, run with a Q25 quality threshold and the strictest error-elimination algorithm, handled CDR3 identification, clonotype clustering and error correction. A nonparametric unseen species model using Euler transformation provided a lower-bound estimate of total TCR beta diversity. The raw public reads went through TCRdb reprocessing: fastp at Q25, MiXCR clone calling, in-frame beta chains kept. Entries are consolidated by CDR3 protein sequence, retaining the most common genes and DNA. The V and J calls come from TCRdb's annotation, not from the publication. The sample table shows about 1.4 million distinct CDR3 sequences, and roughly 64% are seen once. In total, the top ten clones hold 6.5% to 8.5% of the sample.

The CDR1 and CDR2 encoded by the germline V gene (reference sequence) are DFQATT and SNEGSKA. Deletion took 4 bases off V and 0 bases off J, with a span of 21 bases between the germline ends. Including the terminal cysteine and phenylalanine, the CDR3 comprises 17 residues. Just CDR3 DNA is preserved here, 51 bases in frame from base 1. Sequences were obtained from blood. The origin of this receptor is a man aged 18 to 29 in good health. The sequence is built from TRBV20-1 and TRBJ1-1; the best D guess is TRBD1, with 5 bases matching. Read as DNA, the sequence is TGCAGTGCTACCGTCGGAGGGGCTGCTCTGATGAACACTGAAGCTTTCTTT. Its translation is CSATVGGAALMNTEAFF.